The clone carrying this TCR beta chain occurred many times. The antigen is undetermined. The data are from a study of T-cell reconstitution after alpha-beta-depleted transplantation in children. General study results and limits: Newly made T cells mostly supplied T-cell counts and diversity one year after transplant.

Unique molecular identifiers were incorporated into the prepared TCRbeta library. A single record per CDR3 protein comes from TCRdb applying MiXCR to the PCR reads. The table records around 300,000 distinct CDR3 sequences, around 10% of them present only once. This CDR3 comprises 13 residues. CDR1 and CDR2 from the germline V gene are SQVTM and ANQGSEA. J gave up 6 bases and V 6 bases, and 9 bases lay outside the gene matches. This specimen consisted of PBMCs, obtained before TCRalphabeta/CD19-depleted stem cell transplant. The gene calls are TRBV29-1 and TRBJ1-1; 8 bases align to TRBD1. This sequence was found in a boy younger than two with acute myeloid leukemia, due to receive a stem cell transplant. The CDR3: CSVSPTGASEAFF. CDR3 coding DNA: TGCAGCGTCTCCCCGACAGGGGCTTCTGAAGCTTTCTTT. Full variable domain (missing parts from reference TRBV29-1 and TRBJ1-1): SAVISQKPSRDICQRGTSLTIQCQVDSQVTMMFWYRQQPGQSLTLIATANQGSEATYESGFVIDKFPISRPNLTFSTLTVSNMSPEDSSIYLCSVSPTGASEAFFGQGTRLTVV.